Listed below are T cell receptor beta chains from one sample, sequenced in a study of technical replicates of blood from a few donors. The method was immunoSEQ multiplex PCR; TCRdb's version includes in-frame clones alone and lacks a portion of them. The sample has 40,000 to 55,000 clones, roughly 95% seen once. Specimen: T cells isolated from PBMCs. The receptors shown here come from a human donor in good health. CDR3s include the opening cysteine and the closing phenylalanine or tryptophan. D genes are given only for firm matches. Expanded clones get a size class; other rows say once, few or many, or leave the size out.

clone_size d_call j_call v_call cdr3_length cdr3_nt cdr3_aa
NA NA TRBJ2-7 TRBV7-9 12 TGTGCCAGCAGCGCGCAGGGGATCGAGCAGTACTTC CASSAQGIEQYF
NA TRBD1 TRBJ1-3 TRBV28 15 TGTGCCAGCAGTTTTAGGGGGCAGTCTGGAAACACCATATATTTT CASSFRGQSGNTIYF
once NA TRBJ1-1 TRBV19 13 TGTGCCAGTAGTATACAGGGGAACACTGAAGCTTTCTTT CASSIQGNTEAFF
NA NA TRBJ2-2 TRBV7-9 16 TGTGCCAGCAGCTCCCTTCGGGAAATGATGTCCGGGGAGCTGTTTTTT CASSSLREMMSGELFF
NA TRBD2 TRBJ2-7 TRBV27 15 TGTGCCAGCAGTTTATTATCCCCGGTAGCGGGAGTCGCGTACTTC CASSLLSPVAGVAYF
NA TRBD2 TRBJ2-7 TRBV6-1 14 TGTGCCACCACCGCCGGGACTAGCTTTTACGAGCAGTACTTC CATTAGTSFYEQYF
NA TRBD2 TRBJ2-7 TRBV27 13 TGTGCCAGCAGTATCGGACTAGCGGGCGAGCAGTACTTC CASSIGLAGEQYF
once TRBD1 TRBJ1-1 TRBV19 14 TGTGCCAGTAGTTACAGGGGGCAGGACACTGAAGCTTTCTTT CASSYRGQDTEAFF
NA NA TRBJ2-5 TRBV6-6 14 TGTGCCAGCAGTTACGGACTGTTAGAAGAGACCCAGTACTTC CASSYGLLEETQYF
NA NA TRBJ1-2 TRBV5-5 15 TGTGCCAGCAGCTTGAGCGGGCAGTATGGCTATGGCTACACCTTC CASSLSGQYGYGYTF
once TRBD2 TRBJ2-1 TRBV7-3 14 TGTGCCAGCAGCTCTAGCGGGAGTTTTAGTGAGCAGTTCTTC CASSSSGSFSEQFF
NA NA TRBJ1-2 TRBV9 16 TGTGCCAGCAGCGTAGGCCGGGACACCATCAACTATGGCTACACCTTC CASSVGRDTINYGYTF
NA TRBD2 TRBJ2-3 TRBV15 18 TGTGCCACCAGCAGAGATCAGGGAGCGGGAGAACTCACAGATACGCAGTATTTT CATSRDQGAGELTDTQYF
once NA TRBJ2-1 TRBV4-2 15 TGTGCCAGCAGCCAAGAGAGGGGGCGGGGCAATGAGCAGTTCTTC CASSQERGRGNEQFF
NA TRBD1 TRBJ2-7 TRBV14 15 TGTGCCAGCAGTCTAGGGTCAGGGGGCCTGTACGAGCAGTACTTC CASSLGSGGLYEQYF
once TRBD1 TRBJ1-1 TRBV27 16 TGTGCCAGCAGTTTAACGGGACAGGGGGCGGGGACTGAAGCTTTCTTT CASSLTGQGAGTEAFF
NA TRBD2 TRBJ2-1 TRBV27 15 TGTGCCAGCACACAACTAGCGGGAATTGTCAATGAGCAGTTCTTC CASTQLAGIVNEQFF
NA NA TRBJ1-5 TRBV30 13 TGTGCCTGGAGACCCGAGGGAAATCAGCCCCAGCATTTT CAWRPEGNQPQHF
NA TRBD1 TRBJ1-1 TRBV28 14 TGTGCCAGCAGTTTAAAGGGGGCGAACACTGAAGCTTTCTTT CASSLKGANTEAFF
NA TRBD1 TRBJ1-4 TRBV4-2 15 TGTGCCAGCAGCCAACCGAGACAGGGGAATGAAAAACTGTTTTTT CASSQPRQGNEKLFF
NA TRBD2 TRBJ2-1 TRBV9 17 TGTGCCAGCAGTCGGACTAGCGGGACCAGCTCCTACAATGAGCAGTTCTTC CASSRTSGTSSYNEQFF
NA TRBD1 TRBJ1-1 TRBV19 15 TGTGCCAGTCGCCGGGACAGGGGTTTGAACACTGAAGCTTTCTTT CASRRDRGLNTEAFF
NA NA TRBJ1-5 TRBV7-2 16 TGTGCCAGCAGCTTCTACCGGGACCCAGGGGATCAGCCCCAGCATTTT CASSFYRDPGDQPQHF
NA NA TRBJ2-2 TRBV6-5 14 TGTGCCAGCAGTTACTCGGGGGGAGCCGGGGAGCTGTTTTTT CASSYSGGAGELFF
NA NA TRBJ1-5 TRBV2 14 TGTGCCAGCAGTGAAGGGCAGGGGAATCAGCCCCAGCATTTT CASSEGQGNQPQHF
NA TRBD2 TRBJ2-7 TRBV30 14 TGTGCCTGGAGCGCCGCGGGAGGGCCTTACGAGCAGTACTTC CAWSAAGGPYEQYF
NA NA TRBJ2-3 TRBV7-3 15 TGTGCCAGCAGCTTAACGATCGGGGACACAGATACGCAGTATTTT CASSLTIGDTDTQYF
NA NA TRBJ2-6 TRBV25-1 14 TGTGCCAGCAGTGCCCTGTATGGGGCCAACGTCCTGACTTTC CASSALYGANVLTF
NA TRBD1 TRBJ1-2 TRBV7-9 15 TGTGCCAGCAGCTTACAATTAGGGGGCAACTATGGCTACACCTTC CASSLQLGGNYGYTF
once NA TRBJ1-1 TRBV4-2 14 TGTGCCAGCAGCCTCACGGTCGGGGGCACTGAAGCTTTCTTT CASSLTVGGTEAFF
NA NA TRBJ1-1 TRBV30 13 TGTGCCTGGCTAACAAGTGGGGGCCCTGAAGCTTTCTTT CAWLTSGGPEAFF
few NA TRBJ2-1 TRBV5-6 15 TGTGCCAGCAGCTTGACGGAGAGCCCCTACAATGAGCAGTTCTTC CASSLTESPYNEQFF
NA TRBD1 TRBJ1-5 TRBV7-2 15 TGTGCCAGCAGCTTCGGGACAGCTAGCAATCAGCCCCAGCATTTT CASSFGTASNQPQHF
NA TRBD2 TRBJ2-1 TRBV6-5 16 TGTGCCAGCAGTTACCAGCGGGAGGTACATAGCAATGAGCAGTTCTTC CASSYQREVHSNEQFF
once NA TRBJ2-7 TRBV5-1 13 TGCGCCAGCAGCCATCGAGCAGGCTACGAGCAGTACTTC CASSHRAGYEQYF
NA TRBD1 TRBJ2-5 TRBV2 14 TGTGCCAGCAGCCAACAGGGGGCGGGGGAGACCCAGTACTTC CASSQQGAGETQYF
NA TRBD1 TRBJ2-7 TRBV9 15 TGTGCCAGCAGCGCGGGGACAGGGGGCTCGTACGAGCAGTACTTC CASSAGTGGSYEQYF
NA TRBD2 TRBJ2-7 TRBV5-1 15 TGCGCCAGCAGCTTGGAGTCTAGCGGGATGGGTGAGCAGTACTTC CASSLESSGMGEQYF
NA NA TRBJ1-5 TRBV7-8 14 TGTGCCAGCAGCTCTAGGTGGGGGGACCAGCCCCAGCATTTT CASSSRWGDQPQHF